The rows below give T cell receptor beta chains drawn from one sample of a study of blood T cell repertoires in COVID-19. TCRdb's copy holds only in-frame clones and misses some; the assay was immunoSEQ multiplex PCR. This sample carries fewer than 25,000 clones, around nine tenths of them seen once, and the ten largest clones take roughly a sixth. The specimen sequenced was peripheral blood. These receptors came from a human donor with acute or convalescent COVID-19. The donor label of this sample is uncertain. Each CDR3 is given with its conserved first and last residue. D genes are given only for firm matches. Clone size is stated in some rows and not others, as once, few, many or a class when expanded.

j_gene: TRBJ1-1
abundance: -
v_gene: TRBV15
d_gene: TRBD1
CDR3aa: CATSRPQGALNTEAFF
CDR3nt: TGTGCCACCAGCAGGCCACAGGGGGCTTTGAACACTGAAGCTTTCTTT

j_gene: TRBJ2-3
abundance: once
v_gene: TRBV24-1
d_gene: TRBD2
CDR3aa: CATSDPGLAGVDTQYF
CDR3nt: TGTGCCACCAGTGACCCGGGACTAGCGGGAGTAGATACGCAGTATTTT

j_gene: TRBJ2-3
abundance: -
v_gene: TRBV5-1
d_gene: TRBD2
CDR3aa: CASSFNGGVTDTQYF
CDR3nt: TGCGCCAGCAGCTTCAACGGGGGGGTCACAGATACGCAGTATTTT

j_gene: TRBJ1-6
abundance: -
v_gene: TRBV20-1
d_gene: -
CDR3aa: CSASGGGMVLHF
CDR3nt: TGCAGTGCTAGTGGGGGAGGGATGGTCCTCCACTTT

j_gene: TRBJ2-3
abundance: -
v_gene: TRBV10-3
d_gene: TRBD2
CDR3aa: CAISEGTSGGTDTQYF
CDR3nt: TGTGCCATCAGTGAGGGAACTAGCGGGGGCACAGATACGCAGTATTTT

j_gene: TRBJ1-4
abundance: -
v_gene: TRBV5-1
d_gene: -
CDR3aa: CASSLGRVDEKLFF
CDR3nt: TGCGCCAGCAGCTTGGGCAGGGTCGATGAAAAACTGTTTTTT

j_gene: TRBJ1-4
abundance: -
v_gene: TRBV5-1
d_gene: -
CDR3aa: CASSPSGATNEKLFF
CDR3nt: TGCGCCAGCAGCCCTAGTGGCGCAACTAATGAAAAACTGTTTTTT

j_gene: TRBJ1-5
abundance: -
v_gene: TRBV6-6
d_gene: TRBD1
CDR3aa: CASSYRQGWGNQPQHF
CDR3nt: TGTGCCAGCAGTTATCGACAGGGGTGGGGCAATCAGCCCCAGCATTTT

j_gene: TRBJ1-3
abundance: -
v_gene: TRBV7-3
d_gene: TRBD1
CDR3aa: CASSQGAGNTIYF
CDR3nt: TGTGCCAGCAGCCAGGGGGCTGGAAACACCATATATTTT

j_gene: TRBJ2-2
abundance: -
v_gene: TRBV7-3
d_gene: TRBD2
CDR3aa: CASSLRGINTGELFF
CDR3nt: TGTGCCAGCAGCTTGCGGGGGATCAACACCGGGGAGCTGTTTTTT

j_gene: TRBJ2-5
abundance: -
v_gene: TRBV3-1/TRBV3-2
d_gene: TRBD2
CDR3aa: CASSSSGRGETQYF
CDR3nt: TGTGCCAGCAGTTCTAGCGGGAGAGGAGAGACCCAGTACTTC

j_gene: TRBJ1-5
abundance: -
v_gene: TRBV19
d_gene: TRBD1
CDR3aa: CASRQDRERGQPQHF
CDR3nt: TGTGCCAGTAGACAGGACAGGGAGAGAGGTCAGCCCCAGCATTTT

j_gene: TRBJ2-2
abundance: -
v_gene: TRBV24-1
d_gene: TRBD1
CDR3aa: CATSDRAGTANTGELFF
CDR3nt: TGTGCCACCAGTGACCGCGCCGGGACAGCGAACACCGGGGAGCTGTTTTTT

j_gene: TRBJ2-7
abundance: -
v_gene: TRBV7-2
d_gene: -
CDR3aa: CASSSLGGLYEQYF
CDR3nt: TGTGCCAGCAGCTCCCTTGGCGGCCTATACGAGCAGTACTTC

j_gene: TRBJ1-5
abundance: -
v_gene: TRBV9
d_gene: TRBD1
CDR3aa: CASSATGGAQPQHF
CDR3nt: TGTGCCAGCAGCGCGACAGGGGGCGCCCAGCCCCAGCATTTT

j_gene: TRBJ2-4
abundance: -
v_gene: TRBV30
d_gene: -
CDR3aa: CAWTSPGNIQYF
CDR3nt: TGTGCCTGGACCTCCCCGGGTAACATTCAGTACTTC

j_gene: TRBJ1-1
abundance: -
v_gene: TRBV20-1
d_gene: -
CDR3aa: CSAPVNTEAFF
CDR3nt: TGCAGTGCTCCTGTGAACACTGAAGCTTTCTTT